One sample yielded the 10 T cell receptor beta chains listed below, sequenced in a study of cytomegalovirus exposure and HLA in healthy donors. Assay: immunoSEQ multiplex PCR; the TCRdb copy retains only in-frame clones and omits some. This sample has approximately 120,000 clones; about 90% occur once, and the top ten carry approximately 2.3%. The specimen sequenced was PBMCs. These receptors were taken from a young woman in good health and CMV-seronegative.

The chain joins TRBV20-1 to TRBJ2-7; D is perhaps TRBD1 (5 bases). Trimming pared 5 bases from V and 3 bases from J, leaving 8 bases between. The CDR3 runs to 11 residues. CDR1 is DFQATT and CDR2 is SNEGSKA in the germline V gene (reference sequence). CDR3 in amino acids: CSAHDSYEQYF. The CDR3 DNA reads TGCAGTGCTCACGACAGCTACGAGCAGTACTTC.

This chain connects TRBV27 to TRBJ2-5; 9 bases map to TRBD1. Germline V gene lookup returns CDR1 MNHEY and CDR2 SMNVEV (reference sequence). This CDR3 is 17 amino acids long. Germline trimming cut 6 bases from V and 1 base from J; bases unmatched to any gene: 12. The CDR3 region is CASRPRSGTGPQETQYF. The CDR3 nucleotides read TGTGCCAGCAGACCTCGCTCCGGGACAGGGCCCCAAGAGACCCAGTACTTC.

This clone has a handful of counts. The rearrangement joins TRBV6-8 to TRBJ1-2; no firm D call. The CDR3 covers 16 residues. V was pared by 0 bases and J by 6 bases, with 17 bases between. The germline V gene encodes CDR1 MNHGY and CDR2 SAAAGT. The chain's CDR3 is CASSYSVTSSWDGYTF. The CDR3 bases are TGTGCCAGCAGTTACTCGGTGACATCCTCGTGGGATGGCTACACCTTC.

The CDR3 sequence: CASSDRGGTDTQYF. The CDR3 nucleotides read TGTGCCAGCAGTGATAGGGGAGGTACAGATACGCAGTATTTT. The chain carries TRBV6-1 and TRBJ2-3; perhaps TRBD2 as D (6 bases). The germline CDR1 and CDR2 sequences are MNHNS and SASEGT. This CDR3 is 14 amino acids long. The V end lost 3 bases, the J end lost 3 bases, and 10 bases lay between the germline ends.

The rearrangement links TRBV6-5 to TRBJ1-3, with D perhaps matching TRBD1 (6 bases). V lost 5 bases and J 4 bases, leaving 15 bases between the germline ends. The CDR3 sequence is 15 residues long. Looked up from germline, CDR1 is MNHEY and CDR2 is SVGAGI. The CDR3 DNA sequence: TGTGCCAGCAGTCAAGGGGGTAGTGGAGGAAACACCATATATTTT. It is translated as CASSQGGSGGNTIYF.

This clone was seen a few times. CDR3 loop: CASQGFYGYTF. CDR3 sequence (DNA): TGTGCCAGCCAGGGATTCTATGGCTACACCTTC. This chain uses TRBV11-2 with TRBJ1-2, with TRBD1 as a possible D gene (5 bases). The CDR3 has 11 amino acids. The germline V gene encodes CDR1 SGHAT and CDR2 FQNNGV. V shed 8 bases and J shed 4 bases, with 8 bases lying between them.

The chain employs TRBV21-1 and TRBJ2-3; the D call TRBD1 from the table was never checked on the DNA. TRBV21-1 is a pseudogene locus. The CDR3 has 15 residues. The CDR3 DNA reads TGTGCCAGCATTCTACCACAGGGCGAACGGGATACGCAGTATTTT. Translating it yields CASILPQGERDTQYF.

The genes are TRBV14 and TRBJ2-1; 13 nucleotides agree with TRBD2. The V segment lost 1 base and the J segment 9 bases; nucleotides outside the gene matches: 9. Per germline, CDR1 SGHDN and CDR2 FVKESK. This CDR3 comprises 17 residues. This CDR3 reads CASSQGTSGGAMAEQFF. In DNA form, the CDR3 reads TGTGCCAGCAGCCAAGGTACTAGCGGGGGGGCCATGGCTGAGCAGTTCTTC. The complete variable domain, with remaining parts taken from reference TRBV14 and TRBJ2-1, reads EAGVTQFPSHSVIEKGQTVTLRCDPISGHDNLYWYRRVMGKEIKFLLHFVKESKQDESGMPNNRFLAERTGGTYSTLKVQPAELEDSGVYFCASSQGTSGGAMAEQFFGPGTRLTVL.

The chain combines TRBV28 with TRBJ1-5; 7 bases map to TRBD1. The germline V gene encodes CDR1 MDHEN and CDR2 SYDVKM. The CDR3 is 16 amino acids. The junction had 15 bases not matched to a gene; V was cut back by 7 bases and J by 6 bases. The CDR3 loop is CASIPTGVESVQPQHF. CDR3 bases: TGTGCCAGCATCCCCACAGGGGTGGAGAGCGTTCAGCCCCAGCATTTT.

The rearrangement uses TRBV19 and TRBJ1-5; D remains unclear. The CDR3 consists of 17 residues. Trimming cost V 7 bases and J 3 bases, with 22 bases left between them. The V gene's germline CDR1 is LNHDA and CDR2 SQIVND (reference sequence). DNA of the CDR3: TGTGCCAGTACCCCGGTGTCTCCGACGGGTTACAATCAGCCCCAGCATTTT. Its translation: CASTPVSPTGYNQPQHF.